This is a list of T cell receptor beta chains from one sample in a study of blood T cell repertoires in COVID-19. Data came from immunoSEQ multiplex PCR; TCRdb stores just in-frame clones and leaves some out. The sample includes 220,000 or so clones, roughly four fifths seen only once; the top ten take roughly 1.3%. The sample consisted of PBMCs or T cells enriched from blood (not recorded which). The receptors shown here come from a woman aged 40-49 years with acute COVID-19. Both conserved end residues are part of each CDR3. The D gene is left open where the match is weak. Where a row states a size, it is once, few, many or the class of an expanded clone; other rows omit it.

TRBV6-2/TRBV6-3	many	TRBJ1-6	TRBD1	CASSYEGTGVENNSPLHF
TRBV15	.	TRBJ2-2	TRBD2	CATSRVLGTSGGNTGELFF
TRBV11-2	.	TRBJ1-2	TRBD1	CASSRDRVNGYTF
TRBV21-1	.	TRBJ1-2	.	CASPTGHYGYTF
TRBV14	once	TRBJ2-7	.	CASSLLAGRSEQYF
TRBV2	.	TRBJ2-7	TRBD1	CASSEDRGKGYEQYF
TRBV19	.	TRBJ2-1	.	CASSIVLTYNEQFF
TRBV9	.	TRBJ1-4	.	CASSVGRGPEKLFF
TRBV11-2	.	TRBJ2-1	.	CASDLDGGLNEQFF
TRBV28	.	TRBJ1-5	.	CASLVHGSNQPQHF
TRBV2	.	TRBJ2-1	TRBD2	CASSSGGAWNEQFF
TRBV3-1/TRBV3-2	.	TRBJ1-4	.	CASSQEPARNEKLFF
TRBV7-8	once	TRBJ2-2	.	CASSLGRGWGLFF
TRBV11-2	.	TRBJ2-1	.	CASSSLGVNEQFF
TRBV7-9	.	TRBJ1-6	.	CASSLDFGFYSPLHF
TRBV28	.	TRBJ2-7	.	CASSLWRQGPYEQYF
TRBV27	.	TRBJ1-1	TRBD1	CASSLTTGGGTEAFF
TRBV20-1	few	TRBJ1-2	.	CSASRHNYGYTF
TRBV5-1	.	TRBJ1-1	.	CASSWGDNTEAFF
TRBV11-2	once	TRBJ1-6	TRBD1	CASSFTDRGLSPLHF
TRBV28	few	TRBJ1-1	.	CASSLSRVWMNTEAFF
TRBV4-1	.	TRBJ2-1	TRBD2	CASSQVSGGYNEQFF
TRBV20-1	.	TRBJ2-3	TRBD2	CSWASGGWRYF
TRBV10-3	few	TRBJ1-1	.	CAISEFSFSTEAFF
TRBV6-5	.	TRBJ2-1	TRBD2	CASSYSGAGGEREQFF
TRBV7-3	.	TRBJ1-1	.	CASSLAGQPNTEAFF
TRBV6-2/TRBV6-3	.	TRBJ2-3	.	CASSQESDTQYF
TRBV12-5	.	TRBJ2-1	.	CASGLNYQGGQFF
TRBV15	once	TRBJ2-5	TRBD1	CATSAGQAQETQYF
TRBV5-1	once	TRBJ2-2	.	CASSAQGIPNTGELFF
TRBV27	.	TRBJ2-7	TRBD1	CASSPGTGGQKQYF
TRBV9	.	TRBJ1-2	.	CASSLTSGVYTF
TRBV2	.	TRBJ2-7	TRBD1	CASSGTGVHEQYF
TRBV28	.	TRBJ2-4	TRBD2	CASSSIGLALIGDIQYF
TRBV18	once	TRBJ1-2	TRBD1	CASSLVAWDRGLIYGYTF
TRBV19	.	TRBJ2-7	TRBD1	CASSDRGLFYEQYF
TRBV18	.	TRBJ2-1	TRBD2	CASSPKGLAGGSSYNEQFF
TRBV7-3	.	TRBJ1-1	TRBD1	CASSSGQGGSTEAFF
TRBV9	.	TRBJ1-3	TRBD1	CASTSEQGVGTIYF
TRBV6-5	.	TRBJ2-2	TRBD1	CASRTGGFNTGELFF
TRBV3-1/TRBV3-2	.	TRBJ1-5	.	CASSQGVGAGQPQHF